What follows is one T cell receptor beta chain and its context. Its target is unknown. The PCR made use of 60 Vbeta and 13 Jbeta primers. Generated by immunoSEQ multiplex PCR, the TCRdb table keeps only in-frame clones and is missing some. The top ten clones hold under 3% of a sample with more than 150,000 clones, roughly 77% of them seen once. This specimen belongs to a study of cytomegalovirus exposure and HLA in healthy donors. Per the germline V gene, CDR1 is SGDLS and CDR2 is YYNGEE. The CDR3 loop spans 15 amino acids. With 2 bases clipped from V and 10 bases from J, the junction kept 6 bases outside the gene matches. Study-level results: When analyzed later, the rates of TCR association showed variation by HLA locus, with DRB1 the most and HLA-C the fewest. It was reported that TCR beta sequences correctly inferred the HLA-A and HLA-B alleles for most subjects.

This clonotype originated in a woman aged 25 to 39 in good health and CMV-seropositive. The chain carries TRBV9 and TRBJ1-6; TRBD1 agrees at 10 bases. The sample consisted of PBMCs. CDR3 loop: CASSVLGQGESPLHF. The CDR3 DNA reads TGTGCCAGCAGCGTTCTTGGACAGGGGGAATCACCCCTCCACTTT.